The T cell receptor (beta chain) under discussion was sequenced for a study of cytomegalovirus exposure and HLA in healthy donors. Study observations and caveats: A list of 150 or so TCR beta chains associated with cytomegalovirus was given. Analysis performed later showed TCR beta chains linked to HLA being more clonally expanded than equally common others. The authors assumed roughly uniform sequencing depth across donors for presence/absence analyses. As a later analysis showed, several of the most significant clusters appeared to be linked to common viral pathogens.

In the PCR, 60 Vbeta and 13 Jbeta primers were used. Here immunoSEQ multiplex PCR was the method, and the copy in TCRdb shows in-frame clones only, minus some. The sample includes fewer than 200,000 clones, approximately 80% of them seen just once. A remark on this clone: As yet, its antigen is unknown.

This receptor was obtained from a woman between 45 and 65 years old in good health and CMV-seropositive. Sequencing was done on a sample of PBMCs.

This CDR3 is CASSLWPPGANSNQPQHF. In DNA form, the CDR3 reads TGCGCCAGCAGCTTGTGGCCCCCCGGAGCCAATAGCAATCAGCCCCAGCATTTT. This rearrangement joins TRBV5-1 to TRBJ1-5, with D unclear. This CDR3 contains 18 residues. V lost 1 base, J lost 0 bases, and 17 bases lay in between. CDR1 and CDR2 (germline): SGHRS, YFSETQ.